A single sample gave rise to the 12 T cell receptor beta chains below, sequenced in a study of regulatory T cells in long-lasting Graves disease. Relying on iRepertoire HTBI primers and Arm-PCR of CDR3 regions, the team built TCR beta libraries. MiXCR, run by TCRdb on the multiplex PCR reads, gives a single entry per CDR3 protein. Among roughly 400,000 distinct CDR3 sequences listed, around 20% were seen once. The time point was: persistent/refractory GD, antithyroid drugs over 5 years with positive TRAb. From RNA extracted from PBMCs, the TCR library was made. The specimen was peripheral blood mononuclear cells (PBMCs), collected when the disease was refractory, from a patient treated with antithyroid drugs. Receptor source: a female donor with Graves disease.

This clonotype was recorded a few times. The CDR3 loop reads CSVGSASGAFGTQYF. The CDR3 nucleotides are TGCAGCGTTGGATCCGCTAGCGGAGCCTTCGGGACCCAGTACTTC. The J gene is TRBJ2-5, the V gene TRBV29-1; 7 bases are shared with TRBD2. The V gene's germline CDR1 is SQVTM and CDR2 ANQGSEA. The length of the CDR3 is 15 residues. J lost 7 bases, V lost 4 bases, and 15 bases had no gene match.

This clonotype was recorded at least ten times. V gene TRBV27 combines with J gene TRBJ1-5; TRBD1 might be the D (6 bases). CDR1 is MNHEY and CDR2 is SMNVEV in the germline V gene (reference sequence). The CDR3 sequence is 16 residues long. The V end was cut by 4 bases, the J end by 0 bases, with 13 bases between. The CDR3 protein is CASSSGQTLSNQPQHF. The DNA for the CDR3 is TGTGCCAGCAGTTCCGGACAGACCCTTAGCAATCAGCCCCAGCATTTT.

About this clonotype: Because it lacks the conserved phenylalanine or tryptophan at the end, this CDR3 is likely a read error. The chain is built from TRBV12-3 or TRBV12-4 and TRBJ1-2; no reliable D call. Trimming pared 4 bases from V and 8 bases from J, leaving 14 bases between. This CDR3 region has 13 residues. CDR3 bases: TGTGCCAGCAGTTATGGACCCGCCCCCGGCTACACCTCC. Protein product: CASSYGPAPGYTS.

This clonotype showed up many times. The rearrangement joins TRBV13 to TRBJ2-7; D is tentatively TRBD1 or TRBD2 (5 bases each). Germline V gene lookup returns CDR1 PRHDT and CDR2 FYEKMQ (reference sequence). The CDR3 runs 12 residues. The V end lost 5 bases, the J end lost 6 bases, and 11 bases lay between the germline ends. Written as DNA, the CDR3 is TGTGCCAGCAGCCTATCAGGGAGCGAGCAGTACTTC. Residues: CASSLSGSEQYF.

This clonotype was observed at least ten times. The chain combines TRBV6-1 with TRBJ2-2; the D call may be TRBD1 or TRBD2 (5 bases each). CDR3 length: 15 amino acids. The germline V and J ends were trimmed by 4 bases and 0 bases, with 9 bases remaining between them. Looked up from germline, CDR1 is MNHNS and CDR2 is SASEGT. The CDR3 is CASSGGATNTGELFF. The CDR3, as DNA: TGTGCCAGCAGTGGAGGGGCGACGAACACCGGGGAGCTGTTTTTT.

The sample holds many counts of this clonotype. J is TRBJ1-1 and V is TRBV6-1; D is uncertain. The CDR3 has 11 amino acids. V was shortened by 8 bases and J by 5 bases, with 9 bases between the two germline ends. Germline lookup yields CDR1 MNHNS and CDR2 SASEGT. The CDR3 is CASRVGTEAFF. DNA for the CDR3: TGTGCCAGCCGCGTGGGAACTGAAGCTTTCTTT.

This clonotype was seen a few times. The chain has TRBV27 and TRBJ2-5; D might be TRBD2 (5 bases). With 3 bases removed from V and 1 base from J, the gap between germline ends came to 12 bases. The CDR3 extends over 15 amino acids. Germline V CDR1 and CDR2: MNHEY, SMNVEV (reference sequence). CDR3 sequence: CASSFTSGRQETQYF. CDR3 in DNA: TGTGCCAGCAGTTTTACCAGCGGCCGCCAAGAGACCCAGTACTTC.

The chain is built from TRBV7-2 and TRBJ2-1; 12 positions match TRBD2. CDR1 is SGHTA, CDR2 FQGNSA, per germline. The CDR3 loop spans 15 amino acids. Trimming at V came to 6 bases and at J to 7 bases, leaving 7 bases not matched to a gene. The CDR3 coding sequence is TGTGCCAGCAGTTTACTAGCGGGAGGTAGGAATGAGCAGTTCTTC. This gives the protein CASSLLAGGRNEQFF.

The table lists this clonotype with a few counts. The chain links TRBV10-1 to TRBJ2-7, with a weak D call TRBD1 (5 bases). Trimming cost V 5 bases and J 5 bases, with 13 bases left between them. The CDR3 has 13 amino acids. The germline gives CDR1 WNHNN, CDR2 SYGVQD (reference sequence). CDR3 sequence reads: CASSLGAADEQYF. The CDR3 DNA reads as TGCGCCAGCAGTCTAGGGGCGGCGGACGAGCAGTACTTC.

This clonotype was found many times. The V and J genes are TRBV13 and TRBJ2-7; no clear D. Germline-derived CDR1 and CDR2 are PRHDT and FYEKMQ (reference sequence). The V gene lost 3 bases and the J gene lost 0 bases, with 6 bases spanning the gap. The CDR3 runs 13 residues. The CDR3 DNA is TGTGCCAGCAGCTTCCACTCCTCCTACGAGCAGTACTTC. This encodes CASSFHSSYEQYF.

Turning to this clonotype: The junction shows a germline mismatch at one end, possibly a read error. The chain recombines TRBV4-2 with TRBJ1-1; a possible D gene is TRBD1 (6 bases). CDR3 size: 13 residues. Per germline, CDR1 LGHNA and CDR2 YNFKEQ. The CDR3 reads CASVSAGATEVFF. In DNA, the CDR3 is TGTGCCAGCGTCTCTGCGGGGGCCACTGAAGTTTTCTTT.

This clonotype was seen repeatedly, ten times or more. The J gene is TRBJ2-7, the V gene TRBV11-2; 10 nucleotides match TRBD2. V gave up 7 bases and J gave up 4 bases; unmatched junction bases: 7. The CDR3 covers 14 residues. Germline values: CDR1 SGHAT, CDR2 FQNNGV. CDR3 nucleotide sequence: TGTGCCAGCAACGTAGCGGGAGGTCAGTACGAGCAGTACTTC. Translated: CASNVAGGQYEQYF. The variable domain in full, with the rest retrieved from reference TRBV11-2 and TRBJ2-7, is EAGVAQSPRYKIIEKRQSVAFWCNPISGHATLYWYQQILGQGPKLLIQFQNNGVVDDSQLPKDRFSAERLKGVDSTLKIQPAKLEDSAVYLCASNVAGGQYEQYFGPGTRLTVT.